This entry concerns a single T cell receptor beta chain. This clone registers as medium-sized (0.01 to 0.1%) within its sample. No antigen is known for it. No base quality values were provided; no much bigger clone lies one nucleotide off. TRB sequencing was run on genomic DNA with either the immunoSEQ assay at survey resolution or the hsTCRB kit. In the original analysis: The immunoSEQ software handled the initial read processing, while the LymphoSeq R package was used for the repertoire analyses. For each TRB dataset, clonality was calculated as 1 minus normalized Shannon entropy, and the Gini coefficient was computed as well. Phenotypes of unsorted samples were inferred by mapping TRB sequences from sorted subsets of the recipient or donor onto the same recipient's unsorted samples. TCRdb's version of the immuneACCESS table is confined to in-frame rearrangements and falls short of the full clone set. An unresolved V gene accounts for under half of the shortfall where checked; the remainder is of unknown origin. That table supplies the V and J calls and clone size; D and trimming were determined from the DNA. The table records about 7,700 clones for this sample, and not one of them appears only once. Under 30% of the sample is in the top ten clones.

The sample originates from a study of T cells after posttransplantation cyclophosphamide (TCRdb year 2016). A note on the overall study: T cell repertoire reconstitution was tracked by TRB sequencing after myeloablative bone marrow transplantation in which posttransplantation cyclophosphamide was used as GVHD prophylaxis. Blood from all 35 or so PTCy patients with 1-year posttransplant specimens was subjected to TRB sequencing. Because TRA and TRB clonality correlated tightly in several samples, later TCR analyses were limited to TRB. Public TRB sequences were queried against a database of over 3,600 sequences associated with responses to pathogens, tumor antigens, self-antigens and alloantigens. In 3 patients, up to roughly 3 additional blood samples taken between 2 and 5.2 years after transplant also underwent TRB sequencing, as did pretransplant blood from 4 patients. Samples from roughly 35 PTCy-treated patients, along with samples from roughly 15 of their related bone marrow donors, underwent antigen receptor sequencing.

Spanning cysteine to phenylalanine, the CDR3 consists of 13 amino acids. Only the CDR3 part of the read is kept: 39 bases, read in frame from the first base. Compared with germline, V lacks 6 bases and J lacks 4 bases; bases without a gene match: 2. The germline V gene (reference sequence) yields LNHDA for CDR1 and SQIVND for CDR2. What the study reported, not specific to this receptor: Donor-recipient similarity was low at 1-2 months but rose over the first year, and later blood repertoires were often dominated by donor CD8+ memory clones. Across about 49 patients, TRB clonality was highly associated with recipient CMV seropositivity and CMV reactivation, and PTCy diversity was similar to diversity in CNI/methotrexate controls. The TRB repertoires of T cells infiltrating skin or the GI tract showed only limited overlap with the TRB repertoires found in blood.

Sample treatment or condition, as interpreted from the label and publication: high-dose cyclophosphamide on days +3 and +4 as single-agent GVHD prophylaxis. PTCy patients received busulfan and fludarabine conditioning, a related or unrelated marrow graft, and cyclophosphamide on days +3 and +4. The PTCy-treated patients were enrolled in a prospective multi-institutional clinical trial. Mononuclear cells from peripheral blood and bone marrow were separated by Ficoll-Hypaque density centrifugation and then cryopreserved. This receptor was obtained from a female patient in her 60s who received an allogeneic stem cell transplant from an unrelated donor, was CMV-positive, and had acute GVHD only. After a transplant, not all T cells may be the patient's own; some may come from the graft donor. The sequence is built from TRBV19 and TRBJ2-1; 8 junctional bases match TRBD1. Sequenced here: PBMCs, sampled about 14 weeks after allogeneic stem cell transplant with posttransplant cyclophosphamide. The sequence in DNA is TGTGCCAGTAGCGGGACAGGATACAATGAGCAGTTCTTC. It codes for CASSGTGYNEQFF. The reference TRBV19 and TRBJ2-1 proteins fill in what lies around the CDR3, so the full variable domain reads DGGITQSPKYLFRKEGQNVTLSCEQNLNHDAMYWYRQDPGQGLRLIYYSQIVNDFQKGDIAEGYSVSREKKESFPLTVTSAQKNPTAFYLCASSGTGYNEQFFGPGTRLTVL.